This TCR beta chain originates from a study of shared clonotypes between healthy human individuals. Study donors comprised healthy, HIV-negative adults devoid of recent acute infection or vaccination. Sequencing was performed with immunoSEQ multiplex PCR; in TCRdb, only in-frame clones are kept and a portion is missing. The data hold 2 million to 2.5 million clones, with 95% observed a single time. After removal of 5 bases from V and 1 base from J, the junction contained 9 bases not matched to a gene. The CDR3 covers 17 residues. The germline V gene encodes CDR1 SGHTA and CDR2 FQGNSA. The TCR originated in a man aged 18-30 years in good health. The V gene is TRBV7-2, the J gene TRBJ2-4; TRBD2 matches at 9 bases. Sample: naive CD4+ T cells sorted from blood. Specified subset: CD45RA+ positively selected. CDR3 bases: TGTGCCAGCAGCCCAACCGGGACTAGCTTGGCCAAAAACATTCAGTACTTC. It codes for CASSPTGTSLAKNIQYF.